These 3 T cell receptor beta chains came from one sample sequenced in a study of blood T cell repertoires in COVID-19. Sequencing used immunoSEQ multiplex PCR; TCRdb keeps in-frame clones, though not all of them. The sample contains some 190,000 clones, approximately 84% of which appear only once. The sequencing sample was made of peripheral blood. These receptor sequences come from an elderly woman with acute or convalescent COVID-19.

This clone was seen more than once but under ten times. Other DNA sequences in this sample translate to the same CDR3. This chain joins TRBV18 and TRBJ1-5, with D perhaps matching TRBD1 (6 bases). The V and J ends lost 1 base and 5 bases respectively, with 6 bases between them. The CDR3 runs to 13 residues. Per germline, CDR1 KGHSH and CDR2 LQKENI. The CDR3 nucleotides read TGTGCCAGCTCACCACAGGGGGATCAGCCCCAGCATTTT. This sequence encodes CASSPQGDQPQHF. The whole variable domain, remainder taken from reference TRBV18 and TRBJ1-5, is NAGVMQNPRHLVRRRGQEARLRCSPMKGHSHVYWYRQLPEEGLKFMVYLQKENIIDESGMPKERFSAEFPKEGPSILRIQQVVRGDSAAYFCASSPQGDQPQHFGDGTRLSIL.

The genes are TRBV18 and TRBJ2-2, with 7 bases that match TRBD2. The CDR3 has 16 amino acids. Germline V CDR1 and CDR2: KGHSH, LQKENI. Losses at the gene ends were 2 bases for V and 6 bases for J; bases not matched to a gene: 9. The CDR3 reads CASSPILGGAAGELFF. The CDR3 DNA is TGTGCCAGCTCACCAATCTTGGGAGGGGCAGCCGGGGAGCTGTTTTTT. Full variable domain (remainder filled in from reference TRBV18 and TRBJ2-2): NAGVMQNPRHLVRRRGQEARLRCSPMKGHSHVYWYRQLPEEGLKFMVYLQKENIIDESGMPKERFSAEFPKEGPSILRIQQVVRGDSAAYFCASSPILGGAAGELFFGEGSRLTVL.

The J gene is TRBJ1-3, the V gene TRBV30, with D unclear. Germline CDR1 and CDR2: GTSNPN and SVGIG (reference sequence). The CDR3 is 13 residues long. The ends were cut back, 5 bases at V and 3 bases at J, with 11 bases in the middle. The CDR3: CAWSKGVGNTIYF. DNA of the CDR3: TGTGCCTGGTCCAAGGGAGTTGGAAACACCATATATTTT.